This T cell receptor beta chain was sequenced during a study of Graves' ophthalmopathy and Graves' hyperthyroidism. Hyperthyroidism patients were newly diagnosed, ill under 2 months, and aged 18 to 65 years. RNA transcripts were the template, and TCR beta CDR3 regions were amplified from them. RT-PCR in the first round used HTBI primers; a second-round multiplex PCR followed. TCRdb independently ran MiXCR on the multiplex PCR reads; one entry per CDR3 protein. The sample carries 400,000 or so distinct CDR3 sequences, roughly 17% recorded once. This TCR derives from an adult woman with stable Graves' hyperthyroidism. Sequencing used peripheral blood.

The CDR3 DNA is TGTGCCAGCAGTTTGTCCCTGACAGGGGACGAGCAGTACTTC. Residues: CASSLSLTGDEQYF. The chain combines TRBV19 with TRBJ2-7, with 8 bases matching TRBD1. The junction had 12 bases not matched to a gene; V was cut back by 9 bases and J by 5 bases. The CDR3 consists of 14 residues. CDR1 LNHDA and CDR2 SQIVND come from the germline V gene (reference sequence).